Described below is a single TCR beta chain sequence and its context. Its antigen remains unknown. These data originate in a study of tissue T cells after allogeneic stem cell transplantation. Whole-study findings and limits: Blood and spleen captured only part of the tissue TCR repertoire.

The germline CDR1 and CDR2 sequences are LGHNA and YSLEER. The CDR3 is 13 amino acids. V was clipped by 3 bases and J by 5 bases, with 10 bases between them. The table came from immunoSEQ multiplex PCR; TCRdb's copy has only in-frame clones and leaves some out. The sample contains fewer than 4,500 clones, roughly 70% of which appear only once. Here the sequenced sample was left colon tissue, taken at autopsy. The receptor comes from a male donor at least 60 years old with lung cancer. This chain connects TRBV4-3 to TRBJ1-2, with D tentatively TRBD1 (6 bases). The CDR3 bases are TGCGCCAGCAGCCACTCAGGGGCTTATGGCTACACCTTC. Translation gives CASSHSGAYGYTF.